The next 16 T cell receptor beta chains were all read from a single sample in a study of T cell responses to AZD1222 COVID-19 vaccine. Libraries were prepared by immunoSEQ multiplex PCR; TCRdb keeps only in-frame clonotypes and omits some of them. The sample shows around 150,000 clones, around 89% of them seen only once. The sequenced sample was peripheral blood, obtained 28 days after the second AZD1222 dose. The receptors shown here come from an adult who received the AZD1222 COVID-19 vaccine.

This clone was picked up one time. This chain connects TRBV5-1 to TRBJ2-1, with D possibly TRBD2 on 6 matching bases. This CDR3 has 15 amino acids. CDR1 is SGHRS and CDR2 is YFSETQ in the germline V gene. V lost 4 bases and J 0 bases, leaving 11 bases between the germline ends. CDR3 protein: CASSVGGSSYNEQFF. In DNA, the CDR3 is TGCGCCAGCAGCGTTGGAGGGTCCTCCTACAATGAGCAGTTCTTC. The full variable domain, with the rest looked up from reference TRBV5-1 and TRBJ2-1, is KAGVTQTPRYLIKTRGQQVTLSCSPISGHRSVSWYQQTPGQGLQFLFEYFSETQRNKGNFPGRFSGRQFSNSRSEMNVSTLELGDSALYLCASSVGGSSYNEQFFGPGTRLTVL.

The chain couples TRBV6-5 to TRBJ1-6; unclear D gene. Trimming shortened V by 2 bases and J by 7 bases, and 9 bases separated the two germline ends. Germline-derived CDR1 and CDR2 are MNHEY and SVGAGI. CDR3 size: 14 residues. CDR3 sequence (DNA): TGTGCCAGCAGTTACGGGGTGCAGAATTCACCCCTCCACTTT. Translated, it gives CASSYGVQNSPLHF.

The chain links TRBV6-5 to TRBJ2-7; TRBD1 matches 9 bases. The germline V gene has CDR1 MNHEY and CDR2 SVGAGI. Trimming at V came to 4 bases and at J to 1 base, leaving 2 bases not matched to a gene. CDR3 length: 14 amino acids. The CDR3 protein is CASSFGTGSYEQYF. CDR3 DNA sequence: TGTGCCAGCAGTTTCGGGACAGGGTCCTACGAGCAGTACTTC.

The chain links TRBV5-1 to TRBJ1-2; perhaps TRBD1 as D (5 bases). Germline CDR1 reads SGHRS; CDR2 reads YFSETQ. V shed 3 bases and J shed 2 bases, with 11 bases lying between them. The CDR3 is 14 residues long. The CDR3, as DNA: TGCGCCAGCAGCTCGGGGGTTAAAAACTATGGCTACACCTTC. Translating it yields CASSSGVKNYGYTF.

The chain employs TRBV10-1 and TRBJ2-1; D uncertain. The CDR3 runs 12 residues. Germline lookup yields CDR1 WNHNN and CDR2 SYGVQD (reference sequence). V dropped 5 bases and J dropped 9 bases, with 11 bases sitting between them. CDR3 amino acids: CASSILGGEQFF. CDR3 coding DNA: TGCGCCAGCAGTATATTAGGCGGTGAGCAGTTCTTC.

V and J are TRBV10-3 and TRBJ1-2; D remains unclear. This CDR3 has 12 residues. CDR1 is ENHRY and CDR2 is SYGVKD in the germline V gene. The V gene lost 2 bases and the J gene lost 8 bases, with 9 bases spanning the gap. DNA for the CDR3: TGTGCCATCAGTGAGACGTCTGGGGGCTACACCTTC. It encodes CAISETSGGYTF.

CDR3 protein: CASSIDQGETQPQHF. CDR3 DNA sequence: TGTGCCAGTAGTATAGATCAGGGGGAGACACAGCCCCAGCATTTT. The rearrangement links TRBV19 to TRBJ1-5; TRBD1 aligns across 7 bases. Germline lookup yields CDR1 LNHDA and CDR2 SQIVND (reference sequence). The CDR3 loop spans 15 amino acids. V lost 0 bases and J lost 7; bases outside the gene matches: 6.

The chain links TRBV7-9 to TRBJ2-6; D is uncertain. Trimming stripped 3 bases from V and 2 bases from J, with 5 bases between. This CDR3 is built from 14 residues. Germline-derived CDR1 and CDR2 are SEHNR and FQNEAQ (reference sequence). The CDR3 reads CASSFTAGANVLTF. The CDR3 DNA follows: TGTGCCAGCAGCTTCACAGCTGGGGCCAACGTCCTGACTTTC.

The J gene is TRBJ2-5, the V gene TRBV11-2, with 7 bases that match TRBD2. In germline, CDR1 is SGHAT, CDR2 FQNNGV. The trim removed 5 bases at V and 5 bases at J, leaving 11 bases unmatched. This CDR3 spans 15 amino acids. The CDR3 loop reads CASSAWAGVRETQYF. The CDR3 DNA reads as TGTGCCAGCAGCGCCTGGGCGGGGGTACGGGAGACCCAGTACTTC.

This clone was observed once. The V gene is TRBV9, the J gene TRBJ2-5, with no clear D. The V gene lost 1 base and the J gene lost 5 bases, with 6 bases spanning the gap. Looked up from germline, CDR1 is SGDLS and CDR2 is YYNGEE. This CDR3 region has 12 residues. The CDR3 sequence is CASSVLGETQYF. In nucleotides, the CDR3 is TGTGCCAGCAGCGTATTGGGGGAGACCCAGTACTTC.

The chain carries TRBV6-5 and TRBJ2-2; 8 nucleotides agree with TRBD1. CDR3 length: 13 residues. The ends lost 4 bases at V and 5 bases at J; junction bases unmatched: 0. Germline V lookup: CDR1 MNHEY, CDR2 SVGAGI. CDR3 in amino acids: CASSWTGTGELFF. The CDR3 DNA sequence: TGTGCCAGCAGTTGGACAGGGACCGGGGAGCTGTTTTTT.

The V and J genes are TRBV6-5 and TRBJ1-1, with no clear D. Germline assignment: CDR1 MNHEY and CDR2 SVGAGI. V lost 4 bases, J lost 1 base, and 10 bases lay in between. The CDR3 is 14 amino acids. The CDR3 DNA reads TGTGCCAGCAGTTTACGTACTGGGAACACTGAAGCTTTCTTT. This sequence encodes CASSLRTGNTEAFF.

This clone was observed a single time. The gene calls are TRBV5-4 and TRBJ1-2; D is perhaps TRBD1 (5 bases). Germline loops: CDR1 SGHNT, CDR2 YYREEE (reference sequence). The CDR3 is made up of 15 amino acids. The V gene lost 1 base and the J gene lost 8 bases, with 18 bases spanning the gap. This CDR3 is CASSLRSGRAEGYTF. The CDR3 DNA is TGTGCCAGCAGCTTGAGGTCAGGGAGGGCGGAAGGCTACACCTTC.

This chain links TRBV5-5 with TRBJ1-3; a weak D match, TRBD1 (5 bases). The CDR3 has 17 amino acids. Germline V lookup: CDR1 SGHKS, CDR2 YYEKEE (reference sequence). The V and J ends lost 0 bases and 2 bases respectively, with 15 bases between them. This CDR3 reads CASSLVPWGGTGNTIYF. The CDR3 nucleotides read TGTGCCAGCAGCTTGGTACCTTGGGGGGGGACTGGAAACACCATATATTTT.

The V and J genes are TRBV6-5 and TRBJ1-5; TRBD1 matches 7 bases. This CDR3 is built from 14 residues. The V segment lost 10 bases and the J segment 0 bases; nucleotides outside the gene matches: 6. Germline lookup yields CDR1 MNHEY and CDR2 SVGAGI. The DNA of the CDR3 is TGTGCCACCAAACAGGGGTCTAGCAATCAGCCCCAGCATTTT. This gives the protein CATKQGSSNQPQHF.

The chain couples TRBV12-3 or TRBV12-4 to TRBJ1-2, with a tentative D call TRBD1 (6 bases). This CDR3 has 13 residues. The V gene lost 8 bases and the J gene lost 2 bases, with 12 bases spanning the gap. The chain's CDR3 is CASALDRNYGYTF. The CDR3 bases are TGTGCCAGCGCACTGGACAGAAACTATGGCTACACCTTC.